This T cell receptor beta chain comes out of a study of shared clonotypes between healthy human individuals. TCRdb's table, derived via immunoSEQ multiplex PCR, lists solely in-frame clones and lacks some. Among roughly 1 million clones, around three quarters were seen once, and the ten largest hold approximately 0.56%. Germline loops: CDR1 SNHLY, CDR2 FYNNEI. The CDR3 has 14 amino acids. V lost 3 bases, J lost 3 bases, and 10 bases lay in between. Input material: memory CD4+ T cells from PBMCs. Subset meaning: CD45RA-negative fraction. The rearrangement joins TRBV2 to TRBJ2-3; a weak D match, TRBD2 (5 bases). The sequence came from a man aged 18 to 35 in good health. Some clones in this sample may be carry-over from other donors' samples. CDR3 amino acids: CASSDRGETDTQYF. DNA for the CDR3: TGTGCCAGCAGTGATCGGGGAGAAACAGATACGCAGTATTTT.